The 30 T cell receptor beta chains listed next were all sequenced from one sample in a study of monozygotic twins with cystic fibrosis (dated by TCRdb to the early 2020s). The library came from the immunoSEQ multiplex PCR assay. Drawn from immuneACCESS, this table holds only the in-frame rearrangements with V and J called that TCRdb kept. Clones are partly lost; checked studies trace under half to an unresolved V gene and leave the rest unexplained. Present in this sample are around 34,000 clones, about 92% of which were seen just once. Roughly 0.89% of the sample belongs to the ten largest clones. Sequencing used blood. The source of these receptors is a girl aged 2 to 9 with cystic fibrosis.

The gene calls are TRBV18 and TRBJ1-5; D is unresolved. The CDR3 is 14 amino acids. The germline CDR1 and CDR2 sequences are KGHSH and LQKENI. Trimming removed 2 bases from V and 0 bases from J, with 5 bases in between. The CDR3 region is CASSPADSNQPQHF. The CDR3 DNA follows: TGTGCCAGCTCACCAGCAGATAGCAATCAGCCCCAGCATTTT.

The chain carries TRBV7-2 and TRBJ2-5; possible D gene TRBD1, 5 bases. The CDR3 loop spans 14 amino acids. Germline V lookup: CDR1 SGHTA, CDR2 FQGNSA. Trimming took 5 bases from V and 5 from J, leaving 15 bases between them. CDR3 region: CASSPLWAGETQYF. CDR3 DNA: TGTGCCAGCAGCCCCCTGTGGGCAGGGGAGACCCAGTACTTC.

This rearrangement joins TRBV29-1 to TRBJ1-1; 9 bases are shared with TRBD1. The ends lost 6 bases at V and 2 bases at J; junction bases unmatched: 4. The CDR3 runs to 13 residues. The germline gives CDR1 SQVTM, CDR2 ANQGSEA. The CDR3 nucleotides are TGCAGCGTCGTTACAGGGGGCAACACTGAAGCTTTCTTT. This sequence encodes CSVVTGGNTEAFF.

The rearrangement joins TRBV11-2 to TRBJ1-1, with a possible D match to TRBD1 (6 bases). V was pared by 7 bases and J by 5 bases, with 14 bases between. CDR1 SGHAT and CDR2 FQNNGV come from the germline V gene. This CDR3 comprises 13 residues. The CDR3 coding sequence is TGTGCCAGCAACACACAAGGGGGGACTGAAGCTTTCTTT. Its protein is CASNTQGGTEAFF.

V usage is TRBV19 and J usage is TRBJ1-5; D possibly corresponds to TRBD1 (5 bases). The V end lost 0 bases, the J end lost 4 bases, and 13 bases lay between the germline ends. Germline CDR1 is LNHDA and CDR2 is SQIVND (reference sequence). The CDR3 is made up of 16 amino acids. The CDR3 DNA sequence: TGTGCCAGTAGTATAGATCGGCGCAGGGCAAATCAGCCCCAGCATTTT. Protein product: CASSIDRRRANQPQHF.

This chain joins TRBV11-2 and TRBJ1-2; TRBD1 agrees at 7 bases. Germline-derived CDR1 and CDR2 are SGHAT and FQNNGV. The CDR3 has 17 amino acids. Trimming took 4 bases from V and 1 from J; bases not matched to a gene: 12. CDR3 nucleotides: TGTGCCAGCAGCTCCTATAAGACAGGGACGGATAACTATGGCTACACCTTC. Its translation is CASSSYKTGTDNYGYTF.

The chain recombines TRBV19 with TRBJ2-7; 8 bases are a match to TRBD1. After removal of 6 bases from V and 4 bases from J, the junction contained 8 bases not matched to a gene. The CDR3 runs to 14 residues. CDR1 and CDR2 from the germline V gene are LNHDA and SQIVND (reference sequence). The CDR3 spells CASSQQGGPYEQYF. The CDR3 DNA is TGTGCCAGTAGCCAACAGGGGGGCCCGTACGAGCAGTACTTC.

The chain links TRBV10-3 to TRBJ1-2, with D uncertain. The V gene lost 4 bases and the J gene lost 1 base, with 10 bases spanning the gap. The CDR3 loop spans 14 amino acids. Germline V gives CDR1 ENHRY, CDR2 SYGVKD. CDR3 DNA: TGTGCCATCAGTGGCCAGGCTGATAACTATGGCTACACCTTC. As protein: CAISGQADNYGYTF.

The V gene is TRBV4-2, the J gene TRBJ1-5, with D possibly being TRBD1 (6 bases). The CDR3 runs to 18 residues. The ends were cut back, 6 bases at V and 6 bases at J, with 27 bases in the middle. Germline V lookup: CDR1 LGHNA, CDR2 YNFKEQ. CDR3 protein: CASSSDELGGGVGQPQHF. CDR3 coding DNA: TGTGCCAGCAGTTCCGACGAGTTAGGGGGGGGCGTAGGTCAGCCCCAGCATTTT.

J is TRBJ1-2 and V is TRBV14; TRBD1 matches at 10 bases. V gave up 4 bases and J gave up 5 bases; unmatched junction bases: 13. Germline CDR1 is SGHDN and CDR2 is FVKESK. The CDR3 spans 17 residues. The CDR3 protein is CASSPIFRGTGAYGYTF. The CDR3 coding sequence is TGTGCCAGCAGCCCCATTTTCAGGGGGACAGGGGCTTATGGCTACACCTTC.

The gene calls are TRBV27 and TRBJ2-6; TRBD1 matches 8 bases. The V and J ends lost 3 bases and 0 bases, in that order; junction bases with no gene match: 7. The germline CDR1 and CDR2 sequences are MNHEY and SMNVEV (reference sequence). This CDR3 contains 18 residues. This chain's CDR3 is CASSFLDRVVSGANVLTF. The CDR3 coding sequence is TGTGCCAGCAGTTTCTTGGACAGGGTTGTCTCTGGGGCCAACGTCCTGACTTTC.

The chain recombines TRBV5-8 with TRBJ1-6; 10 positions match TRBD1. CDR1 SGHTS and CDR2 YDEGEE come from the germline V gene. V was clipped by 4 bases and J by 6 bases; unmatched bases: 4. The CDR3 extends over 15 amino acids. The CDR3 sequence: CASSSRQGANSPLHF. As DNA, the CDR3 is TGTGCCAGCAGCAGCAGACAGGGGGCTAATTCACCCCTCCACTTT.

The V call is TRBV4-1, the J call TRBJ1-5, with TRBD1 as a possible D gene (6 bases). There are 15 residues in the CDR3. With 2 bases removed from V and 3 bases from J, the gap between germline ends came to 11 bases. Per the germline V gene, CDR1 is MGHRA and CDR2 is YSYEKL. The DNA of the CDR3 is TGCGCCAGCAGCCAATCGCGACAGGTCAATCAGCCCCAGCATTTT. Protein sequence: CASSQSRQVNQPQHF.

The chain couples TRBV29-1 to TRBJ2-5, with D unresolved. The CDR3 is 14 amino acids. Between the trimmed V and J ends, which lost 4 bases and 2 bases, there was a span of 14 bases. Per the germline V gene, CDR1 is SQVTM and CDR2 is ANQGSEA. The CDR3 loop is CSVVFAIRQETQYF. CDR3 nucleotide sequence: TGCAGCGTTGTGTTCGCTATAAGACAAGAGACCCAGTACTTC.

The chain recombines TRBV10-3 with TRBJ2-3, with a tentative D call TRBD1 (6 bases). V was shortened by 4 bases and J by 3 bases, with 14 bases between the two germline ends. The germline CDR1 and CDR2 sequences are ENHRY and SYGVKD. The CDR3 consists of 15 residues. The CDR3 bases are TGTGCCATCAGTGGGGGGCGGATAGAGACAGATACGCAGTATTTT. Its translation: CAISGGRIETDTQYF.

The CDR3 coding sequence is TGTGCCAGCAGCAAAGAGGGCCGGAGCAATCAGCCCCAGCATTTT. It encodes CASSKEGRSNQPQHF. The chain couples TRBV21-1 to TRBJ1-5. TRBV21-1 is a known pseudogene. CDR3 length: 15 amino acids.

This chain links TRBV7-9 with TRBJ2-3, with TRBD2 matching 7 bases. J was trimmed by 4 bases and V by 1 base; bases with no gene match: 14. This CDR3 comprises 18 residues. Germline V CDR1 and CDR2: SEHNR, FQNEAQ (reference sequence). CDR3 region: CASSLGLAEKTRADTQYF. The CDR3 coding sequence is TGTGCCAGCAGCTTAGGCCTAGCGGAAAAAACCCGGGCAGATACGCAGTATTTT.

This clone was observed a few times. V and J are TRBV6-5 and TRBJ2-7; 7 bases are a match to TRBD1. V was pared by 7 bases and J by 6 bases, with 12 bases of the junction left unmatched. The CDR3 has 14 amino acids. Germline V gene lookup returns CDR1 MNHEY and CDR2 SVGAGI. The CDR3 is CASTDRTGAGEQYF. CDR3 in DNA: TGTGCCAGCACCGACCGAACAGGGGCGGGCGAGCAGTACTTC.

The chain links TRBV27 to TRBJ1-2, with a tentative D call TRBD1 (6 bases). This CDR3 spans 14 amino acids. Germline CDR1 reads MNHEY; CDR2 reads SMNVEV (reference sequence). The germline V and J ends were trimmed by 5 bases and 4 bases, with 14 bases remaining between them. The CDR3 DNA reads TGTGCCAGCAGTAATAGACAGGAAATCTATGGCTACACCTTC. This translates into CASSNRQEIYGYTF.

V usage is TRBV4-2 and J usage is TRBJ2-7; D call uncertain. V lost 0 bases to trimming and J lost 2 bases, with 5 bases between them. The CDR3 has 13 amino acids. The V gene's germline CDR1 is LGHNA and CDR2 YNFKEQ. The CDR3 protein is CASSQDRPYEQYF. The DNA for the CDR3 is TGTGCCAGCAGCCAAGATCGCCCCTACGAGCAGTACTTC.

As DNA, the CDR3 is TGTGCCAGCAGGATAGCAGGGTACTACAATGAGCAGTTCTTC. This codes for CASRIAGYYNEQFF. The V gene is TRBV27, the J gene TRBJ2-1, with D tentatively TRBD1 (5 bases). Trimming pared 6 bases from V and 3 bases from J, leaving 12 bases between. In germline, CDR1 is MNHEY, CDR2 SMNVEV (reference sequence). The CDR3 runs 14 residues.

The rearrangement uses TRBV18 and TRBJ2-7, with D perhaps given as TRBD1 or TRBD2 (5 bases each). CDR3 length: 15 amino acids. Trimming cost V 3 bases and J 0 bases, with 12 bases left between them. Germline CDR1 and CDR2: KGHSH and LQKENI. CDR3 residues: CASSPSGAVSYEQYF. The CDR3 DNA follows: TGTGCCAGCTCACCCTCCGGGGCAGTCTCCTACGAGCAGTACTTC.

Remarks on this clone: The same CDR3 can be traced to other DNA sequences in this sample. The V gene is TRBV9, the J gene TRBJ1-4; the D is unclear. V was clipped by 0 bases and J by 5 bases, with 11 bases between them. The CDR3 runs to 15 residues. Per germline, CDR1 SGDLS and CDR2 YYNGEE. The CDR3 bases are TGTGCCAGCAGCGTAGAGGGCGGTTTGAATGAAAAACTGTTTTTT. Encoded protein: CASSVEGGLNEKLFF.

The V gene is TRBV5-4, the J gene TRBJ2-5, with 7 bases that match TRBD1. This CDR3 is 13 amino acids long. V lost 4 bases, J lost 4 bases, and 4 bases stayed unmatched. Germline V lookup: CDR1 SGHNT, CDR2 YYREEE (reference sequence). CDR3 sequence reads: CASSQTGIETQYF. DNA for the CDR3: TGTGCCAGCAGCCAGACAGGGATAGAGACCCAGTACTTC.

This clone was found a few times. This chain joins TRBV5-1 and TRBJ2-5; D possibly corresponds to TRBD1 (6 bases). CDR3 length: 13 amino acids. The V gene lost 1 base and the J gene lost 5 bases, with 9 bases spanning the gap. Germline V gene lookup returns CDR1 SGHRS and CDR2 YFSETQ. DNA of the CDR3: TGCGCCAGCAGCTTGACGAGGGGGGAGACCCAGTACTTC. The encoded protein is CASSLTRGETQYF.

This chain joins TRBV11-2 and TRBJ1-2; D unclear. The CDR3 is 15 amino acids. CDR1 SGHAT and CDR2 FQNNGV come from the germline V gene. Trimming stripped 4 bases from V and 5 bases from J, with 17 bases between. The CDR3 reads CASSSLRSMGYGYTF. In DNA form, the CDR3 reads TGTGCCAGCAGCTCCCTGAGGAGTATGGGGTATGGCTACACCTTC.

The chain has TRBV9 and TRBJ1-1; D unresolved. CDR1 is SGDLS, CDR2 YYNGEE, per germline. The ends were cut back, 3 bases at V and 0 bases at J, with 9 bases in the middle. The CDR3 runs to 14 residues. The chain's CDR3 is CASSDGSMNTEAFF. DNA for the CDR3: TGTGCCAGCAGCGATGGCAGCATGAACACTGAAGCTTTCTTT.

The V and J genes are TRBV29-1 and TRBJ2-2; 9 bases align to TRBD2. CDR3 length: 15 amino acids. Per germline, CDR1 SQVTM and CDR2 ANQGSEA. After removal of 5 bases from V and 0 bases from J, the junction contained 4 bases not matched to a gene. In DNA form, the CDR3 reads TGCAGCGTTAAGACTAGCGGCGCGAACACCGGGGAGCTGTTTTTT. This translates into CSVKTSGANTGELFF.

The rearrangement uses TRBV7-8 and TRBJ2-4; 8 bases agree with TRBD1. V shed 4 bases and J 9 bases; nucleotides not matched to a gene: 5. This CDR3 is 13 amino acids long. Germline assignment: CDR1 SGHVS and CDR2 FQNEAQ. CDR3 coding DNA: TGTGCCAGCAGCTCCGACAGGGGAAGCATTCAGTACTTC. This translates into CASSSDRGSIQYF.

The V gene is TRBV6-1, the J gene TRBJ1-4; D is ambiguous. CDR1 MNHNS and CDR2 SASEGT come from the germline V gene. The CDR3 consists of 14 residues. The ends were cut back, 5 bases at V and 4 bases at J, with 11 bases in the middle. The CDR3 DNA follows: TGTGCCAGCAGTTTCACCCAGTTTAATGAAAAACTGTTTTTT. This sequence encodes CASSFTQFNEKLFF.